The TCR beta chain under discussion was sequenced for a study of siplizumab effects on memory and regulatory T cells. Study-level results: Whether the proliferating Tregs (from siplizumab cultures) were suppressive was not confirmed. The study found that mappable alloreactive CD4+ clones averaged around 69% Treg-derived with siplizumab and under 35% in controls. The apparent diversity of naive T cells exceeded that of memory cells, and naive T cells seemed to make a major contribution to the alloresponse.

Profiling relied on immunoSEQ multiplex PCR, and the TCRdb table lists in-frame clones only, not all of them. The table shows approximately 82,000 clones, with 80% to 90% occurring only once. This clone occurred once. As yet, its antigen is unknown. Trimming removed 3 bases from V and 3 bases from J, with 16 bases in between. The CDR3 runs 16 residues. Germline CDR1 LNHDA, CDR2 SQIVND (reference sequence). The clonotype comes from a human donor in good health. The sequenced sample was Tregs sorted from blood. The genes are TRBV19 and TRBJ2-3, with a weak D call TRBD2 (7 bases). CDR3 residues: CASSIRGGFPTDTQYF. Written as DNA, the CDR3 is TGTGCCAGTAGTATCAGGGGAGGGTTTCCGACAGATACGCAGTATTTT.